This is a list of T cell receptor beta chains from one sample in a study of cytomegalovirus exposure and HLA in healthy donors. Repertoires were generated with immunoSEQ multiplex PCR, while TCRdb's copy carries only in-frame clones and drops some. Of around 190,000 clones listed, around 77% were seen once; the top ten hold approximately 3%. Sequenced material: PBMCs. The receptor source for this set is a woman under 40 in good health and CMV-seronegative. Each CDR3 is given with its conserved first and last residue.

V,CDR3
TRBV6-1,CASSEHTGASGNTIYF
TRBV11-1,CASSLTPYRQGSKGEQFF
TRBV5-6,CASSPGRDPRKTQYF
TRBV4-1,CASSQGLTIITDTQYF
TRBV7-9,CASSLPGQGGGDTQYF
TRBV5-1,CASSLVWDRERPNYGYTF
TRBV6-5,CASSYSGTGTDLTF
TRBV9,CASSGGDSINSPLHF
TRBV10-2,CASSDSRVGEQYF
TRBV5-1,CASSSTPGGWETQYF
TRBV19,CASSIPQGTDTQYF
TRBV14,CASSLEGLWYEKLFF
TRBV28,CASKDRDEQYF
TRBV5-1,CASRPITDGNEQFF
TRBV5-6,CASSSGLAGYEQYF
TRBV6-1,CASNRGTSSYEQYF
TRBV5-5,CASSLASGGTGELFF
TRBV6-4,CASQCDYPWYF
TRBV11-3,CASSSMTSGGYEQFF
TRBV21-1,CASSAHYYTF
TRBV27,CASSLRTGVPHEQYF
TRBV30,CACGGIKKTQYF
TRBV19,CASSPRPLQETQYF
TRBV11-2,CASSLNGGAEKETQYF
TRBV15,CATSRDSGNYGYTF
TRBV27,CASSRPDRGRYNEQFF
TRBV10-3,CATAGTGGVGEQFF
TRBV14,CASSHTRTEAYEQYF
TRBV4-1,CASSQRTSGRPETQYF
TRBV5-1,CASSSGGYRPIYNEQFF
TRBV5-6,CASSQGTPSGNTIYF
TRBV18,CASSLSTSGGPTYNEQFF
TRBV4-2,CASSQDVTGERTDTQYF
TRBV7-9,CASRRQGADGANVLTF
TRBV2,CASRGASYGYTF